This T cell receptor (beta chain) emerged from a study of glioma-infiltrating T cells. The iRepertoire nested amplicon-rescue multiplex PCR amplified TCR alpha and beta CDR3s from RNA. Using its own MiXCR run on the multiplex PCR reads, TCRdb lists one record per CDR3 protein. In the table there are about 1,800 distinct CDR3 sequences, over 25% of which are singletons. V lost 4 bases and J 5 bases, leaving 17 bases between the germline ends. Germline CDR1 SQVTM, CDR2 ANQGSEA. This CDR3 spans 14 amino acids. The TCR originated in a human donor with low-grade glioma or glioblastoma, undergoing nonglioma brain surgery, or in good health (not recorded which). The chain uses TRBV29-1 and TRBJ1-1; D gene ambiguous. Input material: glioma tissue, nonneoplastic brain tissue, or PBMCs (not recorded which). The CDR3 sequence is CSVVMAALGTEAFF. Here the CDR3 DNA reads TGCAGCGTTGTTATGGCAGCCCTGGGAACTGAAGCTTTCTTT.